This T cell receptor beta chain was retrieved from a study of blood T cell repertoires in COVID-19. Overall study context: Samples of COVID-19 (acute and convalescent) were obtained from the United States, Italy and Spain.

Grouping used clinical history reported by participants in a survey and questionnaire. This CDR3 contains 12 residues. V was shortened by 5 bases and J by 7 bases, with 12 bases between the two germline ends. CDR1 is SGHVS and CDR2 is FQNEAQ in the germline V gene. Sequenced by immunoSEQ multiplex PCR; TCRdb stores in-frame clones only, minus some. The repertoire holds some 320,000 clones, with approximately 89% as singletons. This sequence was found in a woman between 45 and 60 years old who had been exposed to COVID-19. This rearrangement joins TRBV7-8 to TRBJ2-7; no clear D gene. The sample consisted of PBMCs or T cells enriched from blood (not recorded which). CDR3 nucleotides: TGTGCCAGCAGCCAAGTAGTTTGGGAGCAGTACTTC. This codes for CASSQVVWEQYF.